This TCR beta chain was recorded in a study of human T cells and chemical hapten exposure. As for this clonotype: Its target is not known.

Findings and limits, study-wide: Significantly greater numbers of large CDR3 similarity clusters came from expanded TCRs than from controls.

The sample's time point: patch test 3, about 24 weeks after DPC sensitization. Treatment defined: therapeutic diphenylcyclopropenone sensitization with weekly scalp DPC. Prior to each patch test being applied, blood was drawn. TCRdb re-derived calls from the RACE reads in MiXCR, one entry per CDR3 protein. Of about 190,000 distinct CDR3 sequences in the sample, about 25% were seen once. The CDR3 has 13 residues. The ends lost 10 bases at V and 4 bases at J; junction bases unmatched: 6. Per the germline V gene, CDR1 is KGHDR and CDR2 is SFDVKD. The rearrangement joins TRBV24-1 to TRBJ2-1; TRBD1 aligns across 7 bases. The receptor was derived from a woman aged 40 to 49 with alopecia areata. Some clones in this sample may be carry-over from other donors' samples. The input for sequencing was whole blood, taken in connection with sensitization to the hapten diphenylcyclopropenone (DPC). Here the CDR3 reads CATGDSLYNEQFF. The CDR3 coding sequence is TGTGCCACTGGGGACAGCTTGTACAATGAGCAGTTCTTC.